This T cell receptor (beta chain) came from a study of blood T cell repertoires in COVID-19. Study background: The United States, Italy and Spain provided the acute and convalescent COVID-19 samples. T cells, B-cell-depleted T cells, or PBMCs provided the cDNA or gDNA that served as material.

About this clone itself: The same CDR3 is also encoded by other DNA sequences in this sample.

In the source study's methods: The assay estimated nucleated cells by amplifying reference gene primers. The protocol was immunoSEQ multiplex PCR, while the TCRdb copy is restricted to in-frame clones and leaves out a portion. V and J calls and clone size are copied from that table; D and trimming were computed from the DNA. The sample consists of 85,000 to 95,000 clones, around 88% of them appearing once. With 6 bases removed from V and 2 bases from J, the gap between germline ends came to 10 bases. The CDR3 totals 13 residues. Germline V gene lookup returns CDR1 KGHSH and CDR2 LQKENI. This chain uses TRBV18 with TRBJ2-5, with D tentatively TRBD1 (5 bases). The origin of this receptor is a woman aged 80 or over with acute or convalescent COVID-19. What was sequenced was peripheral blood. CDR3 amino acids: CASSPGQQETQYF. The DNA of the CDR3 is TGTGCCAGCTCGCCTGGACAACAAGAGACCCAGTACTTC.